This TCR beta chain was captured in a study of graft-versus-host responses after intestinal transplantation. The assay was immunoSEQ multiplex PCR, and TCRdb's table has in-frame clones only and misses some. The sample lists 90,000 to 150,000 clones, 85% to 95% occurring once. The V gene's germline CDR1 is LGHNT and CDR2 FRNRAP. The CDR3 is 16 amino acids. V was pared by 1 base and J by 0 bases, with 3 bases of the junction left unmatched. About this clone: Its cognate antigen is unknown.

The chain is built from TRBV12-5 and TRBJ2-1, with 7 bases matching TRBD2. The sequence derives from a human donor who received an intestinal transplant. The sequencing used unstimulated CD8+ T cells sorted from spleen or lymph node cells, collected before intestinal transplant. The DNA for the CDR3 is TGTGCTAGTGGTTTGGGCGGCGGGAGCTCCTACAATGAGCAGTTCTTC. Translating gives CASGLGGGSSYNEQFF.